The sequence of this TCR beta chain was determined in a study of breast tumors, draining lymph nodes, adjacent tissues. This clonotype was seen only a few times. Its cognate antigen is unknown. The V and J ends lost 2 bases and 2 bases, in that order; junction bases with no gene match: 7. Germline V CDR1 and CDR2: MRHNA, SNTAGT. There are 16 residues in the CDR3. Overall study results and limits: Data only fit, rather than demonstrated, lymph node origin of most tumor T cells. Compared with lymph nodes, tumors were less diverse; compared with nontumor tissue, more. Findings are consistent with lymph node origin and intratumoral expansion of most tumor T cells.

One entry per CDR3 protein results from TCRdb running MiXCR on the multiplex PCR reads. The top ten clones hold roughly 30% of a sample with roughly 14,000 distinct CDR3 sequences, around 55% of them seen once. V and J are TRBV6-4 and TRBJ2-7; 9 bases map to TRBD1. The sequence derives from a female donor with breast cancer. Some clones in this sample may be carry-over from other donors' samples. The sample consisted of tumor-adjacent breast tissue. CDR3 residues: CASSDQTQGAPYEQYF. CDR3 nucleotide sequence: TGTGCCAGCAGTGACCAAACACAGGGGGCTCCCTACGAGCAGTACTTC.